A selection of T cell receptor beta chains follows, all from one sample in a study of cytomegalovirus exposure and HLA in healthy donors. The repertoire was sequenced with immunoSEQ multiplex PCR; TCRdb's copy has only in-frame clones and lacks some. The data show under 150,000 clones, approximately 90% seen once. The specimen sequenced was PBMCs. All receptors derive from a woman aged 18 to 35 in good health and CMV-seronegative. Both conserved end residues are trimmed from each CDR3.

V gene: TRBV7-9; CDR3 protein: ASSIKQRERTGTRGYT
V gene: TRBV2; CDR3 protein: ASSAPGGASGELF
V gene: TRBV19; CDR3 protein: ASSITSGSSNEQF
V gene: TRBV28; CDR3 protein: ASRTPGTGHYEQY
V gene: TRBV7-9; CDR3 protein: ASSLDAGAYGYT
V gene: TRBV10-3; CDR3 protein: AISESSGPDGYT
V gene: TRBV2; CDR3 protein: ASALAEETQY
V gene: TRBV6-5; CDR3 protein: ASSPGGNIQY
V gene: TRBV2; CDR3 protein: ASTRTGGSYEQY
V gene: TRBV30; CDR3 protein: AWSVGQLNEKLF